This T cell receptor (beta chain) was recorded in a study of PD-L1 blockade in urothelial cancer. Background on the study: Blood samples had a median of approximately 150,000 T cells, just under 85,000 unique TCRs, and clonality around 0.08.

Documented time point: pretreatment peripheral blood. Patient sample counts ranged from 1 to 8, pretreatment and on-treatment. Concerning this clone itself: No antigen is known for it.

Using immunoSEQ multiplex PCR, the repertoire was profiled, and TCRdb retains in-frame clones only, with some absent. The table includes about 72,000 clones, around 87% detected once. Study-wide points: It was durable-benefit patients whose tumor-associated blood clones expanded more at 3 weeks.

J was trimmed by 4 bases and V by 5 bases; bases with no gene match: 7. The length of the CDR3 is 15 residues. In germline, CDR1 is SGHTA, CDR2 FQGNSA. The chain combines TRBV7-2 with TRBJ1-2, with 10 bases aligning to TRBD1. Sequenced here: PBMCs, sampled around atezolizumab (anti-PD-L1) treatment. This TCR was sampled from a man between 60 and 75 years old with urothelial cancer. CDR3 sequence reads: CASSGPGQGFYGYTF. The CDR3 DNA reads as TGTGCCAGCAGCGGTCCGGGACAGGGGTTCTATGGCTACACCTTC.